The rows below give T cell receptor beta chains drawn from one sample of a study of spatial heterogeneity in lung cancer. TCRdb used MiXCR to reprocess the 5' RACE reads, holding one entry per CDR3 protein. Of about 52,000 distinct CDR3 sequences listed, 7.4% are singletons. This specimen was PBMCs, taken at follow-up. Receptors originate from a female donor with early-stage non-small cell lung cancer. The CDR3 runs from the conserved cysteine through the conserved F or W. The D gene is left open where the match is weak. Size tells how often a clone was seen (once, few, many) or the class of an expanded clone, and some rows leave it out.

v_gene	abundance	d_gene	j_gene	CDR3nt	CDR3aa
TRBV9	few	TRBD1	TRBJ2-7	TGTGCCAGCAGCGGGGGACAGGGAAGGGGCGAGCAGTACTTC	CASSGGQGRGEQYF
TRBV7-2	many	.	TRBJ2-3	TGTGCCAGCAGCTTAAGGTGGGCTAGCACAGATACGCAGTATTTT	CASSLRWASTDTQYF
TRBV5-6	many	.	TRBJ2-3	TGTGCCAGCGACCAGGTCCCCTTTGGCGCACAAGATACGCAGTATTTT	CASDQVPFGAQDTQYF
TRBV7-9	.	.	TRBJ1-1	TGTGCCAGCAGCTCCGTTCAGGGGTCGGTGAACACTGAAGCTTTCTTT	CASSSVQGSVNTEAFF
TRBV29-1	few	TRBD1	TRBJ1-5	TGCAGCGTAACACAGGGGAACAATCAGCCCCAGCATTTT	CSVTQGNNQPQHF
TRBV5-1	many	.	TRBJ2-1	TGCGCCAGCAGCTTGGGGCAGCGTGAGCAGTTCTTC	CASSLGQREQFF
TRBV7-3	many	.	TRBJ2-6	TGTGCCAGCAGCTCCAGAGCCCTCTCTGGGGCCAACGTCCTGACTTTC	CASSSRALSGANVLTF
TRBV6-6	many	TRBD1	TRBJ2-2	TGTGCCAGCAGTGGGGACAGGGGGTACACCGGGGAGCTGTTTTTT	CASSGDRGYTGELFF
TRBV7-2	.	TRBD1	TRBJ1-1	TGTGCCAGCAGCTTACTACAGGGGTTGAGGACTGAAGCTTTCTTT	CASSLLQGLRTEAFF
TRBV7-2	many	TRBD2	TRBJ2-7	TGTGCCAGCAGTCCCCGGGGGGGCTATCAGTACTTC	CASSPRGGYQYF
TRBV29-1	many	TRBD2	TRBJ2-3	TGCAGCGTTGTCTTCATGCGGGGGGTCACAGATACGCAGTATTTT	CSVVFMRGVTDTQYF
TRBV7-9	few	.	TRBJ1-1	TGTGCCAGCCGAAGTGAAGGTTTGACTGAAGCTTTCTTT	CASRSEGLTEAFF
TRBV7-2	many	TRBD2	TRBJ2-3	TGTGCCAGCAGCCCCCGGCCCGGGACTATCACCCCAGATACGCAGTATTTT	CASSPRPGTITPDTQYF
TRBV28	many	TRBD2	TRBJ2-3	TGTGCCAGCAATCGCTGGGCGGGGGGAGATACGCAGTATTTT	CASNRWAGGDTQYF
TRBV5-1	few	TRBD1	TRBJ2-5	TGCGCCAGCGCCCGAGGGACAGGCGGCCAAGAGACCCAGTACTTC	CASARGTGGQETQYF
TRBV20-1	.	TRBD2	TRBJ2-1	TGCAGTGCTAGAGCAGCGGGGGGCTCCTACAATGAGCAGTTCTTC	CSARAAGGSYNEQFF
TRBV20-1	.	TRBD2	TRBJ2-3	TGCAGTGCTAGCCCGGGACTAGCGGGGGGGGCAGATACGCAGTATTTT	CSASPGLAGGADTQYF
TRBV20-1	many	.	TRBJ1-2	TGCAGTGCTAGTTCAGTATACTATGGCTACACCTTC	CSASSVYYGYTF
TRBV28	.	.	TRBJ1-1	TGTGCCAGCAGTCCTGGGACCGGTAACACTGAAGCTTTCTTT	CASSPGTGNTEAFF
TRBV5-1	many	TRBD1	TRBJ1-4	TGCGCCAGCAGCTCCGGACAGGTGGGGGAAAAACTGTTTTTT	CASSSGQVGEKLFF
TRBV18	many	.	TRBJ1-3	TGTGCCAGCTCCCCCGACAGCAGCACTGGAAACACCATATATTTT	CASSPDSSTGNTIYF
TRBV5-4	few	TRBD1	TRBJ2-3	TGTGCCAGCAGCTTAGGGACAGGGGGCGTTAGCACAGATACGCAGTATTTT	CASSLGTGGVSTDTQYF
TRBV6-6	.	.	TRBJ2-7	TGTGCCAGCAGGGGAGCACCGAGCTACGAGCAGTACTTC	CASRGAPSYEQYF
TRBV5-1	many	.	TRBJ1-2	TGCGCCAGCAGCTTAGAAACAGGGAGCCATGGCTACACCTTC	CASSLETGSHGYTF
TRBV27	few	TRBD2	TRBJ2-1	TGTGCCAGCAGTCCAGCGGGGGGGGGCAGCTCCTACAATGAGCAGTTCTTC	CASSPAGGGSSYNEQFF
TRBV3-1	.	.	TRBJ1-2	TGTGCCAGCAGCCTCGACAGGCTAGCTAACTATGGCTACACCTTC	CASSLDRLANYGYTF
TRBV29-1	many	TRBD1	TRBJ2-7	TGCAGCGTATCCGGGACAGGGGGAAGTACGAAGTACTTC	CSVSGTGGSTKYF
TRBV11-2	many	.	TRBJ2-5	TGTGCCAGCAGCTTATACCCCGGCCGAGCGGGCCCTGCCGCAGAGACCCAGTACTTC	CASSLYPGRAGPAAETQYF
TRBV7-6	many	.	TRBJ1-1	TGTGCCAGCAGCTTAGCGCTGAACACTGAAGCTTTCTTT	CASSLALNTEAFF
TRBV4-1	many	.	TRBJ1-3	TGCGCCAGCAGCCAAACAGGGCCCGGAAACACCATATATTTT	CASSQTGPGNTIYF
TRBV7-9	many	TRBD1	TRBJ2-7	TGTGCCAGCAGCCCGGGACAGGGTATATACGAGCAGTACTTC	CASSPGQGIYEQYF
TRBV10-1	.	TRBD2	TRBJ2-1	TGCGCCAGCAGGAGTAGCGGGGGGACGTACAATGAGCAGTTCTTC	CASRSSGGTYNEQFF
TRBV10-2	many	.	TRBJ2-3	TGCGCCAGCAGTGAGAACTCGGGGGCAGATACGCAGTATTTT	CASSENSGADTQYF
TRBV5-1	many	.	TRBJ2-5	TGCGCCAGCAGCCCTCGGGCCCTGGGTGGGCAAGAGACCCAGTACTTC	CASSPRALGGQETQYF
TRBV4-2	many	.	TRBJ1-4	TGTGCCAGCAGCCTACAGCCTAATGAAAAACTGTTTTTT	CASSLQPNEKLFF
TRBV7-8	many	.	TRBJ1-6	TGTGCCAGCAGCTTAGTGATGGGGGCCCTATATAATTCACCCCTCCACTTT	CASSLVMGALYNSPLHF
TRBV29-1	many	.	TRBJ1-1	TGCAGCGCCCAACAGGGTTCCCTCGGAACTGAAGCTTTCTTT	CSAQQGSLGTEAFF
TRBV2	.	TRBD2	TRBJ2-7	TGTGCCAGCAGTGAAGGAGGACTAGCGGGGGCCATGCTACGGGAGCAGTACTTC	CASSEGGLAGAMLREQYF
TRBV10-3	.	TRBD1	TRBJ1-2	TGTGCCATCAGTGAGCCAGGGACAGGGAGTGGCTATGGCTACACCTTC	CAISEPGTGSGYGYTF
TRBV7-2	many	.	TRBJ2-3	TGTGCCAGCAGCGTCCGGGATAAACAGTATTTT	CASSVRDKQYF
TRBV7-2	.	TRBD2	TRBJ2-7	TGTGCCAGCAGCTTAATTGCGGTTAGGACTAGCGAGCAGTACTTC	CASSLIAVRTSEQYF
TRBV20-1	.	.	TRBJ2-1	TGCAGTGCTAGGGTCCCCCCCCGACTTGCCGAGCAGTTCTTC	CSARVPPRLAEQFF
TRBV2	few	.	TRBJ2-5	TGTGCCTTATCCTCCCGGGCGTACCAAGAGACCCAGTACTTC	CALSSRAYQETQYF
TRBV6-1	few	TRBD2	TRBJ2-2	TGTGCCACCCCCAGCGGGGGGGCCGTCGCCGGGGAGCTGTTTTTT	CATPSGGAVAGELFF
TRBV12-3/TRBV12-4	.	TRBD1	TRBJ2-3	TGTGCCAGCAGTCACAAGACAGGGGGCACAGATACGCAGTATTTT	CASSHKTGGTDTQYF
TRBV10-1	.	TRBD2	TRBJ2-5	TGCGCCAGCAGTGAGTCTGGACTAGCGGAAGAGACCCAGTACTTC	CASSESGLAEETQYF
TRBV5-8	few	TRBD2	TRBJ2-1	TGTGCCAGCAGCCCGGGACTAGCGGGGACTCTGGAAAATGAGCAGTTCTTC	CASSPGLAGTLENEQFF
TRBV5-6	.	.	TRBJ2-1	TGTGCCAGCAGCCTAGGGGCGTCGGGGCAGTTCTTC	CASSLGASGQFF
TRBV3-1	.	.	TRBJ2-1	TGTGCCAGCAGCCTCTTAGTCAATGAGCAGTTCTTC	CASSLLVNEQFF
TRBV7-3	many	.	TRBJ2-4	TGTGCCAGCAGCTTAGGACAGAAGGACATTCAGTACTTC	CASSLGQKDIQYF
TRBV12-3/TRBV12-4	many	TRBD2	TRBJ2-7	TGTGCCAGCAGTCCTAGCGGGGGGGCCTACGAGCAGTACTTC	CASSPSGGAYEQYF
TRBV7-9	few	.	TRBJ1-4	TGTGCCAGCTCCTCGGCCGCTGAAAAACTGTTTTTT	CASSSAAEKLFF
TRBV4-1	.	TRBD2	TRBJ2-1	TGCGCCAGCAGCCAAGAAGCGGGGAGCTCCTACAATGAGCAGTTCTTC	CASSQEAGSSYNEQFF
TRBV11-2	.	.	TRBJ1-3	TGTGCCAGCAGCTTAGATCCACCCGTGGGGATCACTGGAAACACCATATATTTT	CASSLDPPVGITGNTIYF
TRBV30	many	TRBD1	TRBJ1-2	TGTGCCTGGAGCGGGACAGGCTATGGCTACACCTTC	CAWSGTGYGYTF
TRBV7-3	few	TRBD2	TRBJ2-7	TGTGCCGGGAGGGAGTCCGTGTACGAGCAGTACTTC	CAGRESVYEQYF